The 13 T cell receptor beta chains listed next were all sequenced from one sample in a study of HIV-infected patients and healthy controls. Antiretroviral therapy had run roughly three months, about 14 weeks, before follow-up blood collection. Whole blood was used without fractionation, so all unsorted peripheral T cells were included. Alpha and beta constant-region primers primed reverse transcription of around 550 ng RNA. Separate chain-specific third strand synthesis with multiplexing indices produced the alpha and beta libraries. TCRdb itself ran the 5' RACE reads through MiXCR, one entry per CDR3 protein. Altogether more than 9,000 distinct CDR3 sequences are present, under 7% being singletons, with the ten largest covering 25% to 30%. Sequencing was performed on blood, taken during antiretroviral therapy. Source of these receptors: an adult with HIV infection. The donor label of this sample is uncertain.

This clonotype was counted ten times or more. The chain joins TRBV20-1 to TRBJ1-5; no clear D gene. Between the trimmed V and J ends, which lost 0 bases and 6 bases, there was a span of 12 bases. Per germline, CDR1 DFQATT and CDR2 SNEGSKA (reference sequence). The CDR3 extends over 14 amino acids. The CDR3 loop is CSARDPEGRQPQHF. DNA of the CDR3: TGCAGTGCTAGAGATCCAGAAGGGCGTCAGCCCCAGCATTTT.

The CDR3, as DNA: TGTGCCAGCAGCTTAGGGATACGGGCTAGCACAGATACGCAGTATTTT. Protein: CASSLGIRASTDTQYF. The chain has TRBV7-3 and TRBJ2-3, with no clear D. There are 16 residues in the CDR3. Germline V CDR1 and CDR2: SGHTA, FQGTGA. Trimming stripped 2 bases from V and 0 bases from J, with 12 bases between.

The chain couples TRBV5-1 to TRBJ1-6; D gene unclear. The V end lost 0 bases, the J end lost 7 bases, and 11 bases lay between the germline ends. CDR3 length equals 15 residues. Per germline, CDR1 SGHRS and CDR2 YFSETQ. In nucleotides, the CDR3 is TGCGCCAGCAGCTTGGAAGGGATGGAAAATTCACCCCTCCACTTT. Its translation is CASSLEGMENSPLHF. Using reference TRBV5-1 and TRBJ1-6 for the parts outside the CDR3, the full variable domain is KAGVTQTPRYLIKTRGQQVTLSCSPISGHRSVSWYQQTPGQGLQFLFEYFSETQRNKGNFPGRFSGRQFSNSRSEMNVSTLELGDSALYLCASSLEGMENSPLHFGNGTRLTVT.

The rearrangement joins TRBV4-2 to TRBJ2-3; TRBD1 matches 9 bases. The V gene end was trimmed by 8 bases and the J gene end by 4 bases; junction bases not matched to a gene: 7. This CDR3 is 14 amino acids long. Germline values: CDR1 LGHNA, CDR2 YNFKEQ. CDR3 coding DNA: TGTGCCAGCGGAAACAGGGGGCCGGCAGATACGCAGTATTTT. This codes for CASGNRGPADTQYF.

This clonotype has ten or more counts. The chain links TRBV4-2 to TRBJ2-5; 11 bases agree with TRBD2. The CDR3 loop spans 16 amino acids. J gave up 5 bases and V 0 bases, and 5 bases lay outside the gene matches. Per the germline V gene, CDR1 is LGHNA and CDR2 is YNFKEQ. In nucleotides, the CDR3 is TGTGCCAGCAGCCAAGATATAGCGGGAGGGGGTGAGACCCAGTACTTC. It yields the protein CASSQDIAGGGETQYF.

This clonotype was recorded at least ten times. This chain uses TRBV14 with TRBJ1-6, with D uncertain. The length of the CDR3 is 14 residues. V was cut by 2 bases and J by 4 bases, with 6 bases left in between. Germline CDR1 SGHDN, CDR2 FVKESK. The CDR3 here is CASSQQEYNSPLHF. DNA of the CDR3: TGTGCCAGCAGCCAACAAGAGTATAATTCACCCCTCCACTTT.

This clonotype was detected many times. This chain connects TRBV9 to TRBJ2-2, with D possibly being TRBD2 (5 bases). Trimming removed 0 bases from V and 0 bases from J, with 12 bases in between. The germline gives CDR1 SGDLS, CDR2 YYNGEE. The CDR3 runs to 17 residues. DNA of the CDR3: TGTGCCAGCAGCGTAGCGCCGGGGAAAGCGAACACCGGGGAGCTGTTTTTT. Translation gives CASSVAPGKANTGELFF. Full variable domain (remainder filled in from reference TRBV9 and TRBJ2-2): DSGVTQTPKHLITATGQRVTLRCSPRSGDLSVYWYQQSLDQGLQFLIQYYNGEERAKGNILERFSAQQFPDLHSELNLSSLELGDSALYFCASSVAPGKANTGELFFGEGSRLTVL.

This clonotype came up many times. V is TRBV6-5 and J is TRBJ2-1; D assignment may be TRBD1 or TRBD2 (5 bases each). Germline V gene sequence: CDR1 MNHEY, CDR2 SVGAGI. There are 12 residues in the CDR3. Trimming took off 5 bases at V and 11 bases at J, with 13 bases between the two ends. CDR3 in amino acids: CASSPGTGKQFF. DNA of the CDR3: TGTGCCAGCAGTCCGGGGACGGGAAAGCAGTTCTTC.

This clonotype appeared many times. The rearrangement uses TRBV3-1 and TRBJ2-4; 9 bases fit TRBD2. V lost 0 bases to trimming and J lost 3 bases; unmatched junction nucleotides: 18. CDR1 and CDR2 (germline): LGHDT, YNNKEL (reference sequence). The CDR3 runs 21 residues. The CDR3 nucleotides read TGTGCCAGCAGCCAAGACCTGATGGAAAGCGGGGGGACTTCAGGCAAAAACATTCAGTACTTC. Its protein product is CASSQDLMESGGTSGKNIQYF.

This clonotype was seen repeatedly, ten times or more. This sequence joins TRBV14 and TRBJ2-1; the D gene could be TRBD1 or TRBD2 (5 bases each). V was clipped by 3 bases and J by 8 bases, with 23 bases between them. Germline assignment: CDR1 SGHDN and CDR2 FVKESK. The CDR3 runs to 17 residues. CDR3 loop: CASSQGRGHEKGDEQFF. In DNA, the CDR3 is TGTGCCAGCAGCCAGGGGCGAGGACACGAAAAGGGAGATGAGCAGTTCTTC.

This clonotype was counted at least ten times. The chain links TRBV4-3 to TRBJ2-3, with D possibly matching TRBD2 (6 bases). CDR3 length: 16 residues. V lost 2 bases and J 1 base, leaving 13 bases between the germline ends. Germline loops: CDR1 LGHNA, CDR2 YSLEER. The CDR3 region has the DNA TGCGCCAGCAGCCAAACGGAGGGTTTGGGCACAGATACGCAGTATTTT. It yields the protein CASSQTEGLGTDTQYF.

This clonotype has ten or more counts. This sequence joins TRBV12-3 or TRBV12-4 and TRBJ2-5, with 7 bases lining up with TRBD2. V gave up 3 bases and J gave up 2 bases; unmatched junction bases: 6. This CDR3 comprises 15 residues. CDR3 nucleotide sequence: TGTGCCAGCAGTTTCTATAGGGAGGGGCAAGAGACCCAGTACTTC. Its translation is CASSFYREGQETQYF.

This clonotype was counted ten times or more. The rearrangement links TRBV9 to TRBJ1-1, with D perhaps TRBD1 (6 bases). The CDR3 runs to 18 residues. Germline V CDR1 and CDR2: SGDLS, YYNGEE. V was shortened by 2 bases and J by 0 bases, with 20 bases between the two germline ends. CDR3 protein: CASSVTQGSPYLNTEAFF. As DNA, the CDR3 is TGTGCCAGCAGCGTGACCCAGGGGTCGCCTTACTTGAACACTGAAGCTTTCTTT.